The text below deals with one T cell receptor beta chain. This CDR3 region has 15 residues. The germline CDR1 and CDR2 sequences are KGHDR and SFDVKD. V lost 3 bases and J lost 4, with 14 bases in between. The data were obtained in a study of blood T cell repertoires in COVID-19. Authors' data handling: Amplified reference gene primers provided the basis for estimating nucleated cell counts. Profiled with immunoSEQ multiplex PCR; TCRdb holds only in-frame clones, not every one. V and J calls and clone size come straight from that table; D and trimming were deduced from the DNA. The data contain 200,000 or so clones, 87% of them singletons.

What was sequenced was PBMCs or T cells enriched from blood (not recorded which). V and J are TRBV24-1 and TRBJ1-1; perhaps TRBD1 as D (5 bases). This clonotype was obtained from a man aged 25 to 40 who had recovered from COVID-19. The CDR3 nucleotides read TGTGCCACCAGTGATGGGGAAGGGGAGGGCACTGAAGCTTTCTTT. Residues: CATSDGEGEGTEAFF.